The 23 T cell receptor beta chains below all came from one sample that was sequenced in a study of T-cell memory formation after mild COVID-19. One entry per CDR3 protein, called by TCRdb with MiXCR from the 5' RACE reads. The sample includes a few hundred thousand distinct CDR3 sequences, 20% to 30% of them seen just once. The sequencing input was PBMCs or a T cell subset sorted from them (not recorded which). All receptors come from an adult woman who had mild COVID-19 (a few samples of this study predate the infection). Cell type and time point are not known.

The rearrangement uses TRBV9 and TRBJ2-3; tentatively, D is TRBD1 or TRBD2 (6 bases each). Germline V gene data show CDR1 as SGDLS and CDR2 as YYNGEE. The CDR3 is made up of 15 amino acids. The V and J ends lost 0 bases and 2 bases respectively, with 10 bases between them. In DNA form, the CDR3 reads TGTGCCAGCAGCGTAGGGGGGGCCTTCACAGATACGCAGTATTTT. Translated, it gives CASSVGGAFTDTQYF.

The chain combines TRBV20-1 with TRBJ2-7; D is unclear. The CDR3 runs 13 residues. V was trimmed by 0 bases and J by 3 bases, leaving 9 bases between them. Germline-derived CDR1 and CDR2 are DFQATT and SNEGSKA (reference sequence). As DNA, the CDR3 is TGCAGTGCTAGAGATCGCACAGACTACGAGCAGTACTTC. It encodes CSARDRTDYEQYF.

There are many counts of this clonotype. The J gene is TRBJ2-5, the V gene TRBV7-3, with D unresolved. Germline V CDR1 and CDR2: SGHTA, FQGTGA. The V and J ends lost 5 bases and 5 bases respectively, with 12 bases between them. The length of the CDR3 is 13 residues. The CDR3 nucleotides are TGTGCCAGCAGCGACGGTATTGAGGAGACCCAGTACTTC. Its protein product is CASSDGIEETQYF.

This clonotype was detected only a few times. This chain links TRBV4-2 with TRBJ2-2; tentative D call: TRBD1 (5 bases). CDR3 size: 16 residues. Germline V CDR1 and CDR2: LGHNA, YNFKEQ. Trimming took off 3 bases at V and 2 bases at J, with 13 bases between the two ends. This chain's CDR3 is CASSHNHGHNTGELFF. In DNA, the CDR3 is TGTGCCAGCAGCCACAACCACGGACACAACACCGGGGAGCTGTTTTTT.

This clonotype was counted between two and nine times. This chain uses TRBV15 with TRBJ2-1; D is uncertain. V lost 0 bases and J lost 3, with 9 bases in between. This CDR3 is built from 15 residues. The germline gives CDR1 LNHNV, CDR2 YYDKDF (reference sequence). CDR3 residues: CATSRDLRIYNEQFF. CDR3 in DNA: TGTGCCACCAGCAGAGATCTTCGGATCTACAATGAGCAGTTCTTC.

The chain uses TRBV24-1 and TRBJ2-3, with a tentative D call TRBD2 (5 bases). The V end lost 3 bases, the J end lost 0 bases, and 12 bases lay between the germline ends. From germline, CDR1 is KGHDR and CDR2 SFDVKD. The CDR3 length is 16 residues. The chain's CDR3 is CATSDQTRRSTDTQYF. The CDR3 DNA reads TGTGCCACCAGTGATCAAACTAGGAGAAGCACAGATACGCAGTATTTT.

The CDR3 reads CASSSVGAGGEETQYF. CDR3 bases: TGCGCCAGCAGCTCCGTGGGAGCGGGAGGAGAAGAGACCCAGTACTTC. V and J are TRBV5-1 and TRBJ2-5; 9 bases are shared with TRBD2. CDR1 SGHRS and CDR2 YFSETQ come from the germline V gene. V was clipped by 3 bases and J by 3 bases; unmatched bases: 9. The CDR3 runs 16 residues.

This clonotype was seen a handful of times. CDR3 sequence (DNA): TGTGCCAGCAGCTTTCGACCGGGAGGGCCCGGTTTATACGAGCAGTACTTC. It encodes CASSFRPGGPGLYEQYF. The chain couples TRBV7-9 to TRBJ2-7, with 8 bases lining up with TRBD2. Germline assignment: CDR1 SEHNR and CDR2 FQNEAQ (reference sequence). This CDR3 contains 17 residues. Trimming cost V 3 bases and J 4 bases; bases outside gene matches: 14.

This chain connects TRBV7-3 to TRBJ2-3; D possibly corresponds to TRBD2 (5 bases). Germline CDR1 SGHTA, CDR2 FQGTGA. The CDR3 loop spans 15 amino acids. V lost 4 bases to trimming and J lost 2 bases, with 13 bases between them. CDR3 protein: CASSSSAVYTDTQYF. The CDR3, as DNA: TGTGCCAGCAGCTCCTCAGCGGTTTACACAGATACGCAGTATTTT.

V is TRBV5-6 and J is TRBJ1-1; perhaps TRBD1 as D (6 bases). CDR1 SGHDT and CDR2 YYEEEE come from the germline V gene. The germline V and J ends were trimmed by 1 base and 3 bases, with 16 bases remaining between them. The length of the CDR3 is 16 residues. The CDR3 DNA sequence: TGTGCCAGCAGCTTGTTGGGCAGGGGAGACGACACTGAAGCTTTCTTT. It is translated as CASSLLGRGDDTEAFF.

The V gene is TRBV6-5, the J gene TRBJ1-4; possibly TRBD1 for D (5 bases). CDR3 length: 13 residues. From germline, CDR1 is MNHEY and CDR2 SVGAGI. V lost 8 bases to trimming and J lost 4 bases, with 11 bases between them. CDR3 sequence (DNA): TGTGCCAGCGGAGGGGCTCTTAATGAAAAACTGTTTTTT. Translation: CASGGALNEKLFF.

This clonotype was picked up a small number of times. The chain links TRBV7-8 to TRBJ2-1; D is uncertain. Per the germline V gene, CDR1 is SGHVS and CDR2 is FQNEAQ. V lost 1 base to trimming and J lost 9 bases, with 13 bases between them. The CDR3 sequence is 14 residues long. The chain's CDR3 is CASSLEPVLSEQFF. CDR3 DNA: TGTGCCAGCAGCTTAGAACCTGTACTAAGTGAGCAGTTCTTC. The full variable domain, in which reference TRBV7-8 and TRBJ2-1 provide the parts outside the CDR3, is GAGVSQSPRYKVAKRGQDVALRCDPISGHVSLFWYQQALGQGPEFLTYFQNEAQLDKSGLPSDRFFAERPEGSVSTLKIQRTQQEDSAVYLCASSLEPVLSEQFFGPGTRLTVL.

The chain couples TRBV6-5 to TRBJ2-1; a weak D match, TRBD2 (5 bases). Germline V gene lookup returns CDR1 MNHEY and CDR2 SVGAGI. Trimming left V 0 bases short and J 4 bases short, with 10 bases between. The CDR3 has 15 residues. The CDR3 loop reads CASSYSSRGYNEQFF. In DNA, the CDR3 is TGTGCCAGCAGTTACTCCTCTCGCGGGTACAATGAGCAGTTCTTC.

This clonotype was counted a few times. This sequence joins TRBV12-3 or TRBV12-4 and TRBJ2-1; D is ambiguous. Trimming left V 2 bases short and J 15 bases short, with 14 bases between. The CDR3 has 12 amino acids. The CDR3 DNA reads as TGTGCCAGCAGTTTATCCGGGCAGCTCCGGTTCTTC. Translation gives CASSLSGQLRFF.

This clonotype showed up many times. The J gene is TRBJ2-1, the V gene TRBV10-3; D gene unclear. Per the germline V gene, CDR1 is ENHRY and CDR2 is SYGVKD. The CDR3 extends over 13 amino acids. Trimming pared 0 bases from V and 8 bases from J, leaving 8 bases between. DNA of the CDR3: TGTGCCATCAGTGAGTCGATGGGGTATGAGCAGTTCTTC. This codes for CAISESMGYEQFF.

V is TRBV29-1 and J is TRBJ2-1; 8 bases fit TRBD1. Trimming took 6 bases from V and 7 from J; bases not matched to a gene: 8. This CDR3 has 13 residues. Germline values: CDR1 SQVTM, CDR2 ANQGSEA. The CDR3 DNA is TGCAGCGTGGGGGACAGGCGAAAGAATGAGCAGTTCTTC. This codes for CSVGDRRKNEQFF.

This clonotype was recorded a few times. J is TRBJ1-2 and V is TRBV29-1; D is ambiguous. With 4 bases removed from V and 0 bases from J, the gap between germline ends came to 12 bases. The CDR3 spans 14 residues. Germline CDR1 is SQVTM and CDR2 is ANQGSEA. For the CDR3, the DNA is TGCAGCGTTGTTCCCAGGCAAGCTAACTATGGCTACACCTTC. Amino acid sequence: CSVVPRQANYGYTF.

This clonotype was detected a few times. The J gene is TRBJ1-2, the V gene TRBV12-3 or TRBV12-4; 8 nucleotides agree with TRBD1. V gave up 5 bases and J gave up 5 bases; unmatched junction bases: 25. There are 20 residues in the CDR3. CDR3 protein: CASSPFQGERAGGGIYGYTF. CDR3 sequence (DNA): TGTGCCAGCAGTCCCTTTCAAGGCGAGAGAGCAGGGGGCGGTATTTATGGCTACACCTTC.

This clonotype has a handful of counts. The chain employs TRBV12-3 or TRBV12-4 and TRBJ2-2, with D possibly TRBD2 on 5 matching bases. The CDR3 extends over 16 amino acids. V shed 6 bases and J shed 6 bases, with 20 bases lying between them. This chain's CDR3 is CASRNGVTYKSGELFF. CDR3 nucleotide sequence: TGTGCCAGCAGGAACGGGGTTACCTATAAGTCCGGGGAGCTGTTTTTT.

V usage is TRBV4-1 and J usage is TRBJ2-7, with D possibly TRBD2 on 5 matching bases. With 0 bases removed from V and 4 bases from J, the gap between germline ends came to 16 bases. CDR1 and CDR2 (germline): MGHRA, YSYEKL. There are 16 residues in the CDR3. As DNA, the CDR3 is TGCGCCAGCAGCCAAGATCGGGCTAGCCGACTGTACGAGCAGTACTTC. Translation gives CASSQDRASRLYEQYF.

The genes are TRBV11-3 and TRBJ2-4, with 12 bases that match TRBD2. V lost 0 bases and J lost 0; bases outside the gene matches: 12. The CDR3 has 21 residues. Germline lookup yields CDR1 SGHNT and CDR2 YENEEA. The CDR3 sequence: CASSLDLRLAGAGIAKNIQYF. The CDR3 nucleotides read TGTGCCAGCAGCTTAGATCTGAGACTAGCGGGAGCGGGGATAGCCAAAAACATTCAGTACTTC.

V usage is TRBV12-3 or TRBV12-4 and J usage is TRBJ2-3, with D perhaps TRBD1 (6 bases). The V and J ends lost 5 bases and 6 bases respectively, with 15 bases between them. The CDR3 runs 14 residues. CDR3 loop: CASSPSYRVDTQYF. The CDR3, as DNA: TGTGCCAGCAGTCCCTCCTACAGGGTCGATACGCAGTATTTT.

This clonotype was picked up a small number of times. The chain recombines TRBV27 with TRBJ2-1, with D hard to call. The V gene lost 0 bases and the J gene lost 4 bases, with 7 bases spanning the gap. The germline V gene encodes CDR1 MNHEY and CDR2 SMNVEV (reference sequence). This CDR3 has 14 amino acids. This CDR3 reads CASSLSWRYNEQFF. CDR3 sequence (DNA): TGTGCCAGCAGTTTATCGTGGAGATACAATGAGCAGTTCTTC.